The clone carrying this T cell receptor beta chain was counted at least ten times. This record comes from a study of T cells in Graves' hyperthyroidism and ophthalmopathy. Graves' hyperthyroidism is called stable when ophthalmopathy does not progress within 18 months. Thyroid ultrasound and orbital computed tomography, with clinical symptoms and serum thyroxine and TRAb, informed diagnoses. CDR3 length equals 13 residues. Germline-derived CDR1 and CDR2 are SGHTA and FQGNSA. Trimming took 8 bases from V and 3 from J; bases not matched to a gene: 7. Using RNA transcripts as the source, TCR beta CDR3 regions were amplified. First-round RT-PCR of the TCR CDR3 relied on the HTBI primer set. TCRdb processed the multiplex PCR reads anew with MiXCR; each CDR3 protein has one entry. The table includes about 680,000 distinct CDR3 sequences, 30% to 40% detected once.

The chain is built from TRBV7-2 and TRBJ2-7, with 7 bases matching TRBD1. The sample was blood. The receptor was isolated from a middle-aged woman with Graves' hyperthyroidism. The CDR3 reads CASGDRVGYEQYF. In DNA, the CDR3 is TGTGCCAGCGGAGACAGGGTGGGCTACGAGCAGTACTTC.